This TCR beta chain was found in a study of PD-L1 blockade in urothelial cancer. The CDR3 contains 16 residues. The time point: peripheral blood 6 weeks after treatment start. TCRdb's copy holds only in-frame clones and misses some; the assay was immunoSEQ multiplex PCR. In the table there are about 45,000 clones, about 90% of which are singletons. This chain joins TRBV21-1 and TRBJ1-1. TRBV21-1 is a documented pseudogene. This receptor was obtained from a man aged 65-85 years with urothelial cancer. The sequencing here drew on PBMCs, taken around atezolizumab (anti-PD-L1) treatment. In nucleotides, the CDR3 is TGTGCCAGCAGCAAATATAGGCAGGGAGGAAGTGCTGAAGCTTTCTTT. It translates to CASSKYRQGGSAEAFF.